This entry lists 8 T cell receptor beta chains sequenced from one sample in a study of technical replicates of blood from a few donors. Method: immunoSEQ multiplex PCR; TCRdb's copy keeps in-frame clones and lacks some. The table shows around 70,000 clones, with approximately 95% occurring only once. Sequences were obtained from T cells isolated from PBMCs. Source of these receptors: a human donor in good health.

V is TRBV6-5 and J is TRBJ2-3; perhaps TRBD1 as D (5 bases). Germline V gives CDR1 MNHEY, CDR2 SVGAGI. V was clipped by 0 bases and J by 3 bases, with 10 bases between them. This CDR3 spans 15 amino acids. The CDR3 DNA reads TGTGCCAGCAGTTACTCGCAGGGTGTTACAGATACGCAGTATTTT. Encoded protein: CASSYSQGVTDTQYF.

This clone was counted a single time. The chain employs TRBV11-3 and TRBJ2-5; 7 bases line up with TRBD1. V gave up 2 bases and J gave up 2 bases; unmatched junction bases: 5. Germline values: CDR1 SGHNT, CDR2 YENEEA. The CDR3 is made up of 15 amino acids. The DNA of the CDR3 is TGTGCCAGCAGCTTATTCCCGGGACAGCAAGAGACCCAGTACTTC. This translates into CASSLFPGQQETQYF.

The chain links TRBV5-1 to TRBJ2-3; TRBD2 aligns across 9 bases. Germline-derived CDR1 and CDR2 are SGHRS and YFSETQ. There are 15 residues in the CDR3. The V and J ends lost 6 bases and 4 bases, in that order; junction bases with no gene match: 9. CDR3 sequence reads: CASTPSGASPDTQYF. CDR3 nucleotide sequence: TGCGCCAGCACGCCTAGCGGGGCAAGCCCAGATACGCAGTATTTT.

There are a few counts of this clone. The J gene is TRBJ1-6, the V gene TRBV12-5; 8 bases are a match to TRBD1. The CDR3 length is 16 residues. J lost 10 bases, V lost 0 bases, and 8 bases had no gene match. CDR1 is LGHNT and CDR2 is FRNRAP in the germline V gene. The CDR3 sequence: CASGLVPGQVGSPLHF. The CDR3 bases are TGTGCTAGTGGTTTGGTCCCGGGACAGGTGGGATCACCCCTCCACTTT. Full variable domain (outside the CDR3, taken from reference TRBV12-5 and TRBJ1-6): DARVTQTPRHKVTEMGQEVTMRCQPILGHNTVFWYRQTMMQGLELLAYFRNRAPLDDSGMPKDRFSAEMPDATLATLKIQPSEPRDSAVYFCASGLVPGQVGSPLHFGNGTRLTVT.

V usage is TRBV7-9 and J usage is TRBJ2-7, with D unresolved. The CDR3 consists of 12 residues. CDR1 is SEHNR, CDR2 FQNEAQ, per germline (reference sequence). V lost 3 bases, J lost 5 bases, and 8 bases lay in between. The CDR3 here is CASSLGRDEQYF. CDR3 nucleotides: TGTGCCAGCAGCTTGGGCCGCGACGAGCAGTACTTC.

The sample holds one count of this clone. The rearrangement uses TRBV10-1 and TRBJ1-1; perhaps TRBD1 as D (6 bases). CDR1 is WNHNN, CDR2 SYGVQD, per germline (reference sequence). V gave up 4 bases and J gave up 3 bases, with 15 bases separating them. The CDR3 totals 15 residues. CDR3 bases: TGCGCCAGCAGTGGCAAACAGGGCGTCGACACTGAAGCTTTCTTT. Its translation: CASSGKQGVDTEAFF.

The CDR3 loop is CASSLVGRGPETQYF. The CDR3 coding sequence is TGTGCCAGCAGCTTAGTGGGCAGGGGGCCAGAGACCCAGTACTTC. The V call is TRBV7-9, the J call TRBJ2-5; 8 bases are a match to TRBD1. V shed 1 base and J 4 bases; nucleotides not matched to a gene: 5. This CDR3 contains 15 residues. The germline V gene has CDR1 SEHNR and CDR2 FQNEAQ (reference sequence).

The chain couples TRBV6-5 to TRBJ2-7, with 7 bases aligning to TRBD1. The CDR3 is made up of 14 amino acids. V gave up 5 bases and J gave up 5 bases; unmatched junction bases: 9. Germline V gives CDR1 MNHEY, CDR2 SVGAGI. This chain's CDR3 is CASSRQGKRNEQYF. CDR3 DNA sequence: TGTGCCAGCAGTCGACAGGGTAAGCGGAACGAGCAGTACTTC.